In its sample, the clone carrying this TCR beta chain was seen a few times. The V gene's germline CDR1 is LNHDA and CDR2 SQIVND (reference sequence). The V end was cut by 3 bases, the J end by 7 bases, with 6 bases between. This CDR3 spans 12 amino acids. The record originates from a study of blood T cell repertoires in COVID-19. Repertoires were generated with immunoSEQ multiplex PCR, while TCRdb's copy carries only in-frame clones and drops some. The sample lists about 140,000 clones; more than 75% were seen once. The receptor was isolated from a man in his fifties or sixties who had recovered from COVID-19. Sequencing used PBMCs or T cells enriched from blood (not recorded which). The V call is TRBV19, the J call TRBJ1-4, with D uncertain. CDR3 residues: CASSIRGEKLFF. The CDR3 DNA is TGTGCCAGTAGTATCCGAGGTGAAAAACTGTTTTTT.